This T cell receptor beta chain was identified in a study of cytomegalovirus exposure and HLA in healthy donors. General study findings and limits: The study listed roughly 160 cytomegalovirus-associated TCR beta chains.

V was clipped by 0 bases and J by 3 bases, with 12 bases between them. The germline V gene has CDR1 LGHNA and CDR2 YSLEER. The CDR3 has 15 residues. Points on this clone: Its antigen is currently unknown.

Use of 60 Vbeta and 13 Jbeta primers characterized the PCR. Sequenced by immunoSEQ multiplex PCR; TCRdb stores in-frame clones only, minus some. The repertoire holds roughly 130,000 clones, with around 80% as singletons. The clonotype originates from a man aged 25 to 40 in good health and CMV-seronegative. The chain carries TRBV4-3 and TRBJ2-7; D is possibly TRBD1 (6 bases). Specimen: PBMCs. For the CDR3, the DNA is TGCGCCAGCAGCCAAGATCCGACGGGACACTACGAGCAGTACTTC. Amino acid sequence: CASSQDPTGHYEQYF.